The sequence of this T cell receptor (beta chain) was determined in a study of shared clonotypes between healthy human individuals. The J segment lost 2 bases and the V segment lost 5 bases, leaving 8 bases of the junction unmatched. Per germline, CDR1 SGHVS and CDR2 FNYEAQ. The CDR3 spans 15 residues. Sequenced by immunoSEQ multiplex PCR; TCRdb stores in-frame clones only, minus some. The sample has roughly 2 million clones; approximately 95% are singletons. Study-level findings and limits: Four donors had around 5% of their naive CD4 clonotypes in common. Lower generation probabilities were found for non-shared clonotypes than for those shared by all four donors. Clonotype sharing among donors, it was expected, would be affected by sequencing depth.

Of note for this clone: Its specificity is not known.

The sequence was obtained from a man younger than 35 in good health. V usage is TRBV7-6 and J usage is TRBJ2-5; 7 nucleotides line up with TRBD1. The source material was naive CD4+ T cells sorted from blood. The subset is: CD45RA+ positively selected. The CDR3 nucleotides are TGTGCCAGCAGCGATTACAGGGGACCTCAAGAGACCCAGTACTTC. Translated, it gives CASSDYRGPQETQYF.